This T cell receptor (beta chain) was documented in a study of T cells in Graves' hyperthyroidism and ophthalmopathy. Regarding the study as a whole: A model of 13 V-J features distinguished ophthalmopathy from stable hyperthyroidism.

This clonotype was seen many times. The antigen is undetermined. Germline and junction disagree at one end, which may indicate a read error. The CDR3 totals 13 residues. From germline, CDR1 is SGHRS and CDR2 YFSETQ. Amplification yielded TCR beta CDR3 regions, with RNA transcripts as the source. An initial round of RT-PCR targeting the TCR CDR3 relied on the HTBI primer set. In TCRdb, the multiplex PCR reads were re-called with MiXCR into one record per CDR3 protein. The table includes 480,000 or so distinct CDR3 sequences, 46% detected once. The rearrangement uses TRBV5-1 and TRBJ2-7; the D gene is possibly TRBD1 (6 bases). The sequenced sample was peripheral blood or thyroid tissue (not recorded which). The receptor was derived from an adult woman with Graves' disease, either hyperthyroidism or ophthalmopathy (not recorded which). The CDR3 is CASSLGQNYEQYF. The CDR3 coding sequence is TGTGCCAGCAGCTTAGGACAGAACTACGAGCAGTACTTC.